The rows below give T cell receptor beta chains drawn from one sample of a study of identifying expanded T cells in peripheral blood. Some clones are missing from TCRdb's copy, which holds only in-frame ones; the method was immunoSEQ multiplex PCR. The table has approximately 50,000 clones, approximately 86% seen once. Sequenced sample: blood. The receptors were gathered from a person between 18 and 75 years old in good health. The CDR3 runs from the conserved cysteine through the conserved F or W. A D gene is named only where the DNA matches it firmly. Part of the rows lack a size; the others show once, few, many or a class for expanded clones.

clone size: NA
J gene: TRBJ2-7
D gene: TRBD1
V gene: TRBV14
CDR3 protein: CASSRTGEQYF
CDR3 DNA: TGTGCCAGCAGCCGGACAGGGGAGCAGTACTTC

clone size: NA
J gene: TRBJ2-7
D gene: NA
V gene: TRBV19
CDR3 protein: CASSINRLSYEQYF
CDR3 DNA: TGTGCCAGTAGTATCAACAGGCTCTCCTACGAGCAGTACTTC

clone size: NA
J gene: TRBJ1-2
D gene: TRBD1
V gene: TRBV4-2
CDR3 protein: CASSQGQGVGYGYTF
CDR3 DNA: TGTGCCAGCAGCCAAGGACAGGGTGTCGGCTATGGCTACACCTTC

clone size: NA
J gene: TRBJ1-6
D gene: NA
V gene: TRBV21-1
CDR3 protein: CASTRGGDRVGNSPLHF
CDR3 DNA: TGTGCCAGCACAAGGGGTGGGGACAGGGTTGGAAATTCACCCCTCCACTTT

clone size: NA
J gene: TRBJ1-2
D gene: TRBD1
V gene: TRBV6-5
CDR3 protein: CASSYGGQGSGRGYTF
CDR3 DNA: TGTGCCAGCAGTTACGGGGGACAGGGGAGTGGTAGAGGCTACACCTTC

clone size: few
J gene: TRBJ1-1
D gene: NA
V gene: TRBV9
CDR3 protein: CASSETEGGTEAFF
CDR3 DNA: TGTGCCAGCAGCGAAACAGAGGGGGGCACTGAAGCTTTCTTT

clone size: NA
J gene: TRBJ2-3
D gene: NA
V gene: TRBV4-2
CDR3 protein: CASSQVTGSTDTQYF
CDR3 DNA: TGTGCCAGCAGCCAAGTAACTGGAAGCACAGATACGCAGTATTTT

clone size: few
J gene: TRBJ1-5
D gene: NA
V gene: TRBV7-2
CDR3 protein: CASSFRDSNQPQHF
CDR3 DNA: TGTGCCAGCAGCTTCCGGGACAGCAATCAGCCCCAGCATTTT

clone size: NA
J gene: TRBJ2-3
D gene: NA
V gene: TRBV6-5
CDR3 protein: CASSYPRGDTQYF
CDR3 DNA: TGTGCCAGCAGTTACCCGAGGGGGGATACGCAGTATTTT

clone size: few
J gene: TRBJ2-5
D gene: NA
V gene: TRBV6-1
CDR3 protein: CASSEARAPETQYF
CDR3 DNA: TGTGCCAGCAGTGAAGCCCGGGCCCCCGAGACCCAGTACTTC

clone size: NA
J gene: TRBJ2-1
D gene: TRBD1
V gene: TRBV6-5
CDR3 protein: CASTEGDRGRDEQFF
CDR3 DNA: TGTGCCAGCACCGAGGGGGACAGGGGGCGCGATGAGCAGTTCTTC

clone size: once
J gene: TRBJ1-4
D gene: NA
V gene: TRBV7-8
CDR3 protein: CASSLTGRGANEKLFF
CDR3 DNA: TGTGCCAGCAGCTTAACAGGACGTGGGGCCAATGAAAAACTGTTTTTT

clone size: NA
J gene: TRBJ2-1
D gene: NA
V gene: TRBV7-2
CDR3 protein: CASSLDSYNEQFF
CDR3 DNA: TGTGCCAGCAGCCTCGACTCCTACAATGAGCAGTTCTTC

clone size: few
J gene: TRBJ2-3
D gene: TRBD2
V gene: TRBV4-3
CDR3 protein: CASSQHPSGRGSDTQYF
CDR3 DNA: TGCGCCAGCAGCCAGCACCCTAGCGGGAGAGGGTCAGATACGCAGTATTTT

clone size: medium-sized
J gene: TRBJ1-2
D gene: NA
V gene: TRBV30
CDR3 protein: CAWTRGENYGYTF
CDR3 DNA: TGTGCCTGGACCCGGGGGGAGAACTATGGCTACACCTTC

clone size: NA
J gene: TRBJ2-1
D gene: TRBD2
V gene: TRBV18
CDR3 protein: CTSSPTRGGQNEQFF
CDR3 DNA: TGTACCAGCTCACCAACAAGGGGAGGGCAGAATGAGCAGTTCTTC

clone size: NA
J gene: TRBJ2-3
D gene: NA
V gene: TRBV6-1
CDR3 protein: CASAPVSTDTQYF
CDR3 DNA: TGTGCCAGCGCCCCCGTGAGCACAGATACGCAGTATTTT

clone size: NA
J gene: TRBJ2-1
D gene: NA
V gene: TRBV5-1
CDR3 protein: CASSLAAGKNEQFF
CDR3 DNA: TGCGCCAGCAGCTTGGCCGCCGGAAAGAATGAGCAGTTCTTC

clone size: NA
J gene: TRBJ2-7
D gene: NA
V gene: TRBV11-2
CDR3 protein: CASSLGYGFSYEQYF
CDR3 DNA: TGTGCCAGCAGCTTAGGATATGGGTTCTCCTACGAGCAGTACTTC

clone size: NA
J gene: TRBJ2-6
D gene: NA
V gene: TRBV6-1
CDR3 protein: CASSEAQSSRANVLTF
CDR3 DNA: TGTGCCAGCAGTGAAGCGCAGAGTAGTCGGGCCAACGTCCTGACTTTC

clone size: many
J gene: TRBJ2-3
D gene: TRBD2
V gene: TRBV6-6
CDR3 protein: CASRTRGASTDTQYF
CDR3 DNA: TGTGCCAGCAGGACGCGGGGGGCGAGCACAGATACGCAGTATTTT

clone size: NA
J gene: TRBJ2-7
D gene: NA
V gene: TRBV11-3
CDR3 protein: CASSSTGTTHEQYF
CDR3 DNA: TGTGCCAGCAGCTCGACCGGGACAACCCACGAGCAGTACTTC

clone size: NA
J gene: TRBJ2-4
D gene: NA
V gene: TRBV5-6
CDR3 protein: CASSFRDKFNIQYF
CDR3 DNA: TGTGCCAGCAGCTTCCGGGACAAGTTTAACATTCAGTACTTC

clone size: NA
J gene: TRBJ2-5
D gene: TRBD1
V gene: TRBV2
CDR3 protein: CASREKTGGLETQYF
CDR3 DNA: TGTGCCAGCAGGGAAAAGACAGGGGGGTTAGAGACCCAGTACTTC

clone size: NA
J gene: TRBJ2-6
D gene: NA
V gene: TRBV18
CDR3 protein: CASSPRTSGANVLTF
CDR3 DNA: TGTGCCAGCTCACCACGGACTTCTGGGGCCAACGTCCTGACTTTC

clone size: NA
J gene: TRBJ2-2
D gene: TRBD2
V gene: TRBV11-3
CDR3 protein: CASSPVLGREATNTGELFF
CDR3 DNA: TGTGCCAGCAGCCCGGTTTTGGGGCGGGAGGCAACTAACACCGGGGAGCTGTTTTTT

clone size: NA
J gene: TRBJ2-1
D gene: NA
V gene: TRBV5-1
CDR3 protein: CASSSSGQSYNEQFF
CDR3 DNA: TGCGCCAGCAGTTCCTCGGGGCAGTCCTACAATGAGCAGTTCTTC

clone size: NA
J gene: TRBJ1-5
D gene: NA
V gene: TRBV19
CDR3 protein: CASSIKGQPQHF
CDR3 DNA: TGTGCCAGTAGTATAAAAGGTCAGCCCCAGCATTTT

clone size: NA
J gene: TRBJ1-1
D gene: NA
V gene: TRBV27
CDR3 protein: CASSPHLGTGGTEAFF
CDR3 DNA: TGTGCCAGCAGTCCCCACCTGGGGACCGGGGGGACTGAAGCTTTCTTT

clone size: few
J gene: TRBJ1-6
D gene: TRBD1
V gene: TRBV2
CDR3 protein: CASREDRNSPLHF
CDR3 DNA: TGTGCCAGCAGAGAGGACAGGAATTCACCCCTCCACTTT

clone size: NA
J gene: TRBJ2-5
D gene: NA
V gene: TRBV7-7
CDR3 protein: CASSSPGEWETQYF
CDR3 DNA: TGTGCCAGCAGCTCGCCGGGAGAATGGGAGACCCAGTACTTC

clone size: NA
J gene: TRBJ2-5
D gene: TRBD1
V gene: TRBV18
CDR3 protein: CASSAGQGGETQYF
CDR3 DNA: TGTGCCAGCTCAGCCGGACAGGGCGGGGAGACCCAGTACTTC

clone size: NA
J gene: TRBJ1-3
D gene: NA
V gene: TRBV20-1
CDR3 protein: CSAPTGVTIYF
CDR3 DNA: TGCAGTGCTCCTACCGGGGTCACCATATATTTT

clone size: few
J gene: TRBJ2-1
D gene: TRBD2
V gene: TRBV5-6
CDR3 protein: CASSLGLAGYNEQFF
CDR3 DNA: TGTGCCAGCAGCTTAGGGCTAGCGGGGTACAATGAGCAGTTCTTC

clone size: few
J gene: TRBJ1-1
D gene: NA
V gene: TRBV5-1
CDR3 protein: CASSSSFNTEAFF
CDR3 DNA: TGCGCCAGCAGCTCGAGTTTTAACACTGAAGCTTTCTTT

clone size: NA
J gene: TRBJ2-2
D gene: NA
V gene: TRBV18
CDR3 protein: CASSQGGSNTGELFF
CDR3 DNA: TGTGCCAGCTCTCAAGGGGGTTCGAACACCGGGGAGCTGTTTTTT

clone size: few
J gene: TRBJ2-3
D gene: TRBD1
V gene: TRBV30
CDR3 protein: CAWRTTGDTQYF
CDR3 DNA: TGTGCCTGGAGGACGACAGGGGATACGCAGTATTTT

clone size: NA
J gene: TRBJ2-5
D gene: NA
V gene: TRBV30
CDR3 protein: CAWEGGTGRRETQYF
CDR3 DNA: TGTGCCTGGGAGGGGGGGACAGGAAGGCGAGAGACCCAGTACTTC

clone size: NA
J gene: TRBJ1-1
D gene: TRBD1
V gene: TRBV9
CDR3 protein: CASSTPGTGNTEAFF
CDR3 DNA: TGTGCCAGCAGCACGCCCGGGACAGGGAACACTGAAGCTTTCTTT

clone size: NA
J gene: TRBJ2-3
D gene: NA
V gene: TRBV18
CDR3 protein: CASSPPRTTSASQYF
CDR3 DNA: TGTGCCAGCTCACCACCGAGGACTACCAGCGCGTCGCAGTATTTT